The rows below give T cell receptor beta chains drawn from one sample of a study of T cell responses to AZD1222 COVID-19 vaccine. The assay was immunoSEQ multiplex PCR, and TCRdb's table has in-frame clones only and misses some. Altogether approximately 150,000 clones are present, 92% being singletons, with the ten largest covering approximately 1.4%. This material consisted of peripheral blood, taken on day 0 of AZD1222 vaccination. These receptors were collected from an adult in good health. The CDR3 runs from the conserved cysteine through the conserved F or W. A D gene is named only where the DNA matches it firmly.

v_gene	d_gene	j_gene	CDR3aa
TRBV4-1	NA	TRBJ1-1	CASSQVWLRARFSGNTEAFF
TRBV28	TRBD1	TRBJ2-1	CASIPPVLGQAIGNEQFF
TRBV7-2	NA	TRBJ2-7	CASSATSVLYEQYF
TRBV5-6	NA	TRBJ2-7	CASSLMGGRYEQYF
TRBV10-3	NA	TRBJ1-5	CAISESGSNQPQHF
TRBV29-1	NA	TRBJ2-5	CSVRPGAQETQYF
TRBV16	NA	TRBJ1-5	CASSQYALGGSNQPQHF
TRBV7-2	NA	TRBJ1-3	CASSLSPGGSGNTIYF
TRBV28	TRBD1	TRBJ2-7	CASRRKRTGFGEQYF
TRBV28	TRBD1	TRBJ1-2	CASSLAGTGNYGYTF
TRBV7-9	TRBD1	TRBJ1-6	CASSLRQGAWNSPLHF